The sequence of this TCR beta chain was determined in a study of T cells in localized non-small cell lung cancer. TCRdb's table, derived via immunoSEQ multiplex PCR, lists solely in-frame clones and lacks some. The profile covers 4,500 to 5,500 clones, with more than 30% appearing a single time and about 7.9% taken by the ten largest. This clone was counted a few times. Germline CDR1 SNHLY, CDR2 FYNNEI. Deletions cut 0 bases from V and 0 bases from J, with 8 bases between. The length of the CDR3 is 15 residues. Sequenced here: lung tumor tissue, sampled before any cancer treatment. The sequence was collected from a male donor at least 60 years old with stage I lung adenocarcinoma. J is TRBJ1-1 and V is TRBV2; D call uncertain. The CDR3 DNA sequence: TGTGCCAGCAGTGAAGCGGTGGCTCTGAACACTGAAGCTTTCTTT. It codes for CASSEAVALNTEAFF.